This TCR beta chain was captured by sequencing in a study of T cell clonality in common variable immunodeficiency. Concerning this clone: Its specificity is not known. The read ends 3 residues shy of where the CDR3 ends; the end is completed using the germline J gene.

The CDR3 loop spans 14 amino acids. V was pared by 0 bases and J by 5 bases, with 6 bases of the junction left unmatched. The germline gives CDR1 GTSNPN, CDR2 SVGIG (reference sequence). Using immunoSEQ multiplex PCR, the repertoire was profiled, and TCRdb retains in-frame clones only, with some absent. Singletons are absent from the sample, which has roughly 32,000 clones. The study's findings and limits: Common variable immunodeficiency TCR beta sequences reportedly had fewer deletions and N-nucleotide insertions.

Material: peripheral blood mononuclear cells. This rearrangement joins TRBV30 to TRBJ2-7; 8 nucleotides line up with TRBD1. The source is a human donor with common variable immunodeficiency. CDR3 DNA, as far as it was read: TGTGCCTGGAGTGTAGCGGCAGGGGGCGACGAG. Amino acid sequence: CAWSVAAGGDE. In full, the CDR3 reads CAWSVAAGGDEQYF.